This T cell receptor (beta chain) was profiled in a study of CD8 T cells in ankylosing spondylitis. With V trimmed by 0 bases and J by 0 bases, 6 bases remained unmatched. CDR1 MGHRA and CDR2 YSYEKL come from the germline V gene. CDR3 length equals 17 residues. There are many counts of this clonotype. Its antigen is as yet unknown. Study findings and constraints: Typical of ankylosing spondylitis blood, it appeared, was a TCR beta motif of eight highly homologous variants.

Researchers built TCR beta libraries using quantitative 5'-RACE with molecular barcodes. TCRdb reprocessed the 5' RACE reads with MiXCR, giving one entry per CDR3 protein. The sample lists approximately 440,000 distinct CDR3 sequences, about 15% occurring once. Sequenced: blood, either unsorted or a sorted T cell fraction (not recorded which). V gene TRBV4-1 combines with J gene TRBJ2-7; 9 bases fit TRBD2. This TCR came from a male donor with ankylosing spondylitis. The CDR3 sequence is CASSQEGRGGRSYEQYF. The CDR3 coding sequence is TGCGCCAGCAGCCAAGAAGGGCGGGGGGGCCGCTCCTACGAGCAGTACTTC.